The source of this T cell receptor (beta chain) is a study of shared clonotypes between healthy human individuals (dated by TCRdb to the early 2020s). With respect to the entire study: The cohort comprised two women and a few men aged 18 to 49 years. To estimate repertoire size and how much clonotypes are shared between individuals, the study performed deep sequencing of blood TCR repertoires from about 5 healthy adults. To increase sequencing depth and limit assay-specific biases, different laboratories used diverse techniques to prepare libraries and sequence TCR repertoires. Each donor's leukapheresis produced roughly between about 0.8 and 8.9 billion PBMCs. What the authors observed across the whole study: Sampling was restricted to blood, and TCR repertoires in tissue are likely to differ from TCR repertoires in blood. The genetic and exposure-history diversity represented was limited by the small number of donors. Pairwise subsampling led to the expectation that sequencing depth would affect the degree of clonotype sharing among donors.

V loses 0 bases at its end and J loses 7 bases; junction bases beyond the gene matches: 5. The CDR3 spans 15 residues, from the cysteine through the phenylalanine. Left in the record is the CDR3 DNA by itself, 45 bases read in frame from the first base. Via the germline V gene (reference sequence), CDR1 is SGHNT and CDR2 YYREEE. Turning to this clone: Its cognate antigen has yet to be identified. The record has no base qualities; no much larger clone is one base away.

Healthy HIV-negative adults with no recently reported acute infections or vaccinations were included as donors. Every donor was a Caucasian adult living in Nashville, Tennessee, USA. For unsorted samples, 96 million or so PBMCs were counted, and genomic DNA was extracted using the QIAamp DNA Blood Mini kit. Blood was obtained by leukapheresis, after which PBMCs were separated by Ficoll-Histopaque density gradient centrifugation and cryopreserved in liquid nitrogen vapor phase. Using the deep immunoSEQ assay, TCR CDR3 regions were amplified from genomic DNA by multiplex PCR. Extracted genomic DNA from each cell subset was spread evenly across all wells of several immunoSEQ 96-well plates, with each plate serving as a replicate. For unsorted PBMC, approximately 300 ng of genomic DNA, equivalent to 25,000 to 35,000 T cell genomes, went into each replicate PCR. Unsorted PBMC genomic DNA was sequenced across ten immunoSEQ deep assay plates. The purified libraries were quantified using a Qubit 3.0 fluorometer, sized with a Bioanalyzer 2100, and then quantified again using the KAPA Library Quantification kit. Each immunoSEQ 96-well plate was sequenced on its own single-read 150-cycle Illumina NextSeq 550 flow cell. From the authors' description of their analysis: Because the immunoSEQ output included only junctional sequences and no quality scores, the filtering could not be the same as the filtering used for full-length reads. To assign V/J genes and CDR3, sequences were annotated against IMGT germline references using PyIR, a Python wrapper for IgBLAST v1.9. Reads with weak V/J assignments (E-value above 1e-6), missing CDR3, stop codons, out-of-frame junctions, or ambiguous translated residues were removed. V3J clonotypes were defined as sequences sharing an identical inferred V gene, J gene, and CDR3 amino acid sequence. The percentage overlap between two repertoires was calculated by dividing the number of shared unique clonotypes by the size of the smaller repertoire. Repertoire richness was assessed with RTK rarefaction, the Chao1 estimator, and Recon v2.1 estimates of unobserved clonotypes. Not all clones reach the TCRdb copy of this immuneACCESS table, which keeps in-frame sequences only. Checked studies attribute under half of the gap to unresolved V genes and leave the rest unexplained. The D gene and trimming were derived from the DNA, and the V and J assignments and clone size from that table. The sample table lists about 470,000 clones, around 79% of them with a count of one. The ten largest clones take up under 15% of the sample.

Sequenced input: PBMCs. The V and J segments used are TRBV5-4 and TRBJ2-2, with 8 junctional bases fitting TRBD2. The receptor comes from a woman aged 35 to 49 in good health. Some clones in this sample may be carry-over from other donors' samples. The DNA is TGTGCCAGCAGCTTGGAAGCGGGAGCACACGGGGAGCTGTTTTTT. It encodes CASSLEAGAHGELFF.